The 2 T cell receptor beta chains below were found in one sample sequenced in a study of CD8 T cells in Susac syndrome. An amount of RNA that ranged from roughly 0.45 to 1 ug was reverse transcribed with random hexamers. A single record per CDR3 protein comes from TCRdb applying MiXCR to the immunoSEQ multiplex PCR reads. The sample has around 120,000 distinct CDR3 sequences; less than 95% are singletons. Sequencing used CD4+ T cells from PBMCs. These receptors originate from a human donor with multiple sclerosis.

The chain has TRBV14 and TRBJ2-1; D gene uncertain. Germline-derived CDR1 and CDR2 are SGHDN and FVKESK. The CDR3 is made up of 13 amino acids. Trimming pared 2 bases from V and 6 bases from J, leaving 8 bases between. The CDR3 loop reads CASSQLFFNEQFF. The CDR3 DNA sequence: TGTGCCAGCAGCCAACTATTTTTCAATGAGCAGTTCTTC.

The chain uses TRBV18 and TRBJ2-5, with unresolved D. Germline values: CDR1 KGHSH, CDR2 LQKENI. CDR3 size: 13 residues. The V end lost 6 bases, the J end lost 3 bases, and 11 bases lay between the germline ends. The CDR3 region is CASSLQPKETQYF. The CDR3 region has the DNA TGTGCCAGCTCCCTCCAACCCAAAGAGACCCAGTACTTC.